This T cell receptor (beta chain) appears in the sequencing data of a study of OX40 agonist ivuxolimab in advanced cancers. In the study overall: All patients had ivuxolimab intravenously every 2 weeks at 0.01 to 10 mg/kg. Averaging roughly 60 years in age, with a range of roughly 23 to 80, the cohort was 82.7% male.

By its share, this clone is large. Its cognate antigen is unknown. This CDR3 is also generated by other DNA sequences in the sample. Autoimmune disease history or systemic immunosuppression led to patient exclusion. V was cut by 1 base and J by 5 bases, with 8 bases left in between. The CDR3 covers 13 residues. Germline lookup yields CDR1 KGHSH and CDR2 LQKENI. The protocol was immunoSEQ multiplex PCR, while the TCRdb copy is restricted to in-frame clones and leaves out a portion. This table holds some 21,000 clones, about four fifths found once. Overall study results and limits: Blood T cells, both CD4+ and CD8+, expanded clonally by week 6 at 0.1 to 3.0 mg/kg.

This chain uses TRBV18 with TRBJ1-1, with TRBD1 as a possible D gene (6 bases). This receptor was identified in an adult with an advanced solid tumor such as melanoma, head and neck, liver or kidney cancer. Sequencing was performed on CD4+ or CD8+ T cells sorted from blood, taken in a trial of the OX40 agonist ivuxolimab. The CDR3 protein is CASSPQGGTEAFF. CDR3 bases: TGTGCCAGCTCACCACAGGGGGGGACTGAAGCTTTCTTT.